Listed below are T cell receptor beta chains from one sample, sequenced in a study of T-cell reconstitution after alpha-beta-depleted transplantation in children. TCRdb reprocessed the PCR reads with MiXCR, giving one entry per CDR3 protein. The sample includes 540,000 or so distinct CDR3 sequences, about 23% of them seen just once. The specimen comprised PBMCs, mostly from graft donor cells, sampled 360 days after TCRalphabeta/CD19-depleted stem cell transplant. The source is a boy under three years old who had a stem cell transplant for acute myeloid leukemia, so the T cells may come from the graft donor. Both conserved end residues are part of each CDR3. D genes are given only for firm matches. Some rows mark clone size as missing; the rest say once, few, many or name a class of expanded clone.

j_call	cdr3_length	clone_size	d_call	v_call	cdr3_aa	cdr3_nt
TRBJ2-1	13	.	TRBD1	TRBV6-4	CATLQGALGEQFF	TGTGCCACCCTACAGGGGGCGCTGGGTGAGCAGTTCTTC
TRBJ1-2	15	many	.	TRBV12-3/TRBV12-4	CASSLSRFANYGYTF	TGTGCCAGCAGTCTAAGTAGGTTCGCTAACTATGGCTACACCTTC
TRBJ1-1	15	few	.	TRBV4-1	CASSQAEGMNTEAFF	TGCGCCAGCAGCCAAGCTGAGGGTATGAACACTGAAGCTTTCTTT
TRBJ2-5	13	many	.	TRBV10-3	CAISERRGETQYF	TGTGCCATCAGTGAGCGGAGGGGAGAGACCCAGTACTTC
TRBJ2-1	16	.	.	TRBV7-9	CASSSRTGPRYNEQFF	TGTGCCAGCAGCTCTCGGACTGGTCCGCGGTACAATGAGCAGTTCTTC
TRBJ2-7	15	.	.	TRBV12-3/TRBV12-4	CASSSSPGLSYEQYF	TGTGCCAGCAGTTCGAGCCCCGGGCTCTCCTACGAGCAGTACTTC
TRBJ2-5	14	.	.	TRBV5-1	CASSVQTSQETQYF	TGCGCCAGCAGCGTACAGACCAGCCAAGAGACCCAGTACTTC
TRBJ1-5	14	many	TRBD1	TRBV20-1	CSARLDRDNQPQHF	TGCAGTGCTAGGCTGGACAGGGATAATCAGCCCCAGCATTTT
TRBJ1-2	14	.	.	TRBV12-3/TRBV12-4	CASSFDQGNYGYTF	TGTGCCAGCAGTTTCGACCAGGGAAACTATGGCTACACCTTC
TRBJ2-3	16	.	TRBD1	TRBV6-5	CASSYSGTGFSDTQYF	TGTGCCAGCAGTTACTCCGGGACAGGGTTTTCAGATACGCAGTATTTT
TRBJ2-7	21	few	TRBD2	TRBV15	CATSSPLHLTSGGESSYEQYF	TGTGCCACCAGCAGTCCCTTACACCTGACTAGCGGGGGGGAGTCCTCCTACGAGCAGTACTTC
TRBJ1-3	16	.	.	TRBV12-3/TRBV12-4	CASSSQDSLSGNTIYF	TGTGCCAGCAGTTCCCAGGATTCTCTCTCTGGAAACACCATATATTTT
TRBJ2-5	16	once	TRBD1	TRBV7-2	CASSLSLRGRTETQYF	TGTGCCAGCAGCCTGAGTCTCAGGGGGCGTACGGAGACCCAGTACTTC
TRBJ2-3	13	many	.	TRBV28	CASSSASADTQYF	TGTGCCAGCAGTTCCGCAAGCGCAGATACGCAGTATTTT
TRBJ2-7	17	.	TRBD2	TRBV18	CASSPPLAGGRSYEQYF	TGTGCCAGCTCACCACCACTAGCGGGGGGTCGCTCCTACGAGCAGTACTTC
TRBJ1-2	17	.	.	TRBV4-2	CASSPGPNRYANYGYTF	TGTGCCAGCAGCCCCGGGCCGAATAGGTATGCCAACTATGGCTACACCTTC
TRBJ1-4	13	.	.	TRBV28	CASKGWTNEKLFF	TGTGCCAGCAAAGGGTGGACTAATGAAAAACTGTTTTTT
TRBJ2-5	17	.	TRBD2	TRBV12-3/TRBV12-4	CASSHGRLAGDQETQYF	TGTGCCAGCAGTCACGGACGACTAGCGGGGGACCAAGAGACCCAGTACTTC
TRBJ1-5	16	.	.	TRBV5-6	CASSLLAGAMGQPQHF	TGTGCCAGCAGCCTCCTGGCAGGGGCGATGGGTCAGCCCCAGCATTTT
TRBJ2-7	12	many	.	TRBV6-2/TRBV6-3	CASSYSTGRIVF	TGTGCCAGCAGTTACTCGACGGGACGGATCGTCTTC
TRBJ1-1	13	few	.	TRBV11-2	CASSPTSNTEAFF	TGTGCCAGCAGCCCTACCTCGAACACTGAAGCTTTCTTT
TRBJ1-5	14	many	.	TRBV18	CASSGLPRDQPQHF	TGTGCCAGCTCCGGACTCCCTAGGGATCAGCCCCAGCATTTT
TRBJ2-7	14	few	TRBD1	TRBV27	CASSLSGDSYEQYF	TGTGCCAGCAGTTTATCAGGGGACAGCTACGAGCAGTACTTC
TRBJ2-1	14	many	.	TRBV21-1	CASSKDMGEDEQFF	TGTGCCAGCAGCAAAGACATGGGGGAGGATGAGCAGTTCTTC
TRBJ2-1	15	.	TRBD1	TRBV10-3	CAISHETGDFNEQFF	TGTGCCATCAGCCACGAGACAGGGGATTTCAATGAGCAGTTCTTC
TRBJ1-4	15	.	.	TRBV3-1	CASSQRGQGNEKLFF	TGTGCCAGCAGCCAAAGGGGCCAGGGGAATGAAAAACTGTTTTTT
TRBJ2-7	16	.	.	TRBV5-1	CASSNGGRAGMYEQYF	TGCGCCAGCAGCAATGGGGGCCGCGCCGGTATGTACGAGCAGTACTTC
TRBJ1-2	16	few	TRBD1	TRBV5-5	CASSLVGTASNYGYTF	TGTGCCAGCAGCTTGGTCGGGACAGCTTCTAACTATGGCTACACCTTC
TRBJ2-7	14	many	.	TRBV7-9	CASEYRVGDYEQYF	TGTGCCAGCGAGTACAGGGTCGGTGACTACGAGCAGTACTTC
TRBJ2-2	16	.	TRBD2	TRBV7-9	CASSDGTTRNTGELFF	TGTGCCAGCAGCGACGGGACTACTCGGAACACCGGGGAGCTGTTTTTT
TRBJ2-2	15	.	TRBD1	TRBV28	CASSLAGGDTGELFF	TGTGCCAGCAGTTTAGCAGGGGGCGACACCGGGGAGCTGTTTTTT
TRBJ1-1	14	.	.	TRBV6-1	CASSEYPSNTEAFF	TGTGCCAGCAGTGAATATCCCTCCAACACTGAAGCTTTCTTT
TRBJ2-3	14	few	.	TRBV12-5	CASGLGGDTDTQYF	TGTGCTAGTGGTTTGGGGGGAGACACAGATACGCAGTATTTT
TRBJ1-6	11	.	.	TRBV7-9	CASSGVGPLHF	TGTGCCAGCAGCGGCGTTGGTCCCCTCCACTTT
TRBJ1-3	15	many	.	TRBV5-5	CASSLSGDTGNTIYF	TGTGCCAGCAGCTTGAGTGGCGATACTGGAAACACCATATATTTT
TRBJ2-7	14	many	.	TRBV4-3	CASSQLSDSYEQYF	TGCGCCAGCAGCCAACTCTCGGACTCCTACGAGCAGTACTTC
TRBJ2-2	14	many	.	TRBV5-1	CASSLPANTGELFF	TGCGCCAGCAGCTTGCCGGCGAACACCGGGGAGCTGTTTTTT
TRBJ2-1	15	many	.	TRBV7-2	CASSLRGGRENEQFF	TGTGCCAGCAGCTTAAGGGGGGGGAGGGAAAATGAGCAGTTCTTC
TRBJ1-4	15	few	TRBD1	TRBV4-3	CASSQARGTVEKLFF	TGCGCCAGCAGCCAAGCCAGGGGGACCGTTGAAAAACTGTTTTTT
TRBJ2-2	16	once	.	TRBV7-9	CASSHRRDIVTGELFF	TGTGCCAGCAGCCACCGACGGGATATAGTCACCGGGGAGCTGTTTTTT
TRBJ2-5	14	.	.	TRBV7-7	CASSPNGQRETQYF	TGTGCCAGCAGCCCCAACGGACAGCGGGAGACCCAGTACTTC
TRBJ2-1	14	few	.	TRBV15	CATSSIPSPNEQFF	TGTGCCACCAGCAGCATTCCCTCGCCCAATGAGCAGTTCTTC
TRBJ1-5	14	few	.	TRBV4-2	CASSQGGVDQPQHF	TGTGCCAGCAGCCAAGGAGGGGTGGATCAGCCCCAGCATTTT
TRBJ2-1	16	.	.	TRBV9	CASSVEHSSSYNEQFF	TGTGCCAGCAGCGTAGAGCACTCCAGCTCCTACAATGAGCAGTTCTTC
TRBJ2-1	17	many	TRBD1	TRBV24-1	CATSDDPGQALGNEQFF	TGTGCCACCAGTGATGACCCGGGACAGGCCCTCGGCAATGAGCAGTTCTTC
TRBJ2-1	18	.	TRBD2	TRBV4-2	CASSPTLTSGGSYNEQFF	TGTGCCAGCAGCCCCACGCTGACTAGCGGAGGCTCCTACAATGAGCAGTTCTTC
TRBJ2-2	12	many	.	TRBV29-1	CSVMLGTGELFF	TGCAGCGTTATGCTGGGTACCGGGGAGCTGTTTTTT
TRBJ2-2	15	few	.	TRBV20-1	CSASHGTRNTGELFF	TGCAGTGCTAGCCACGGGACGAGGAACACCGGGGAGCTGTTTTTT
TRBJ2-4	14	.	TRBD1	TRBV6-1	CASRLTGGKNIQYF	TGTGCCAGCCGCCTGACAGGGGGGAAAAACATTCAGTACTTC